This T cell receptor (beta chain) was sequenced during a study of cytomegalovirus exposure and HLA in healthy donors. Study-wide results and caveats: TCR beta V segments were, for the most part, productive about 90% or about 30% of the time in an earlier analysis. The authors reported that TCR beta sequences could predict HLA-A and HLA-B alleles. These predictions were accurate for most subjects in the first cohort.

With respect to this clone: Its antigen is unknown.

Per germline, CDR1 SNHLY and CDR2 FYNNEI. Trimming pared 5 bases from V and 7 bases from J, leaving 10 bases between. The CDR3 extends over 12 amino acids. PCR involved 60 Vbeta and 13 Jbeta primers. Clones were sequenced by immunoSEQ multiplex PCR, and TCRdb holds only the in-frame ones, with some missing. The sample lists 100,000 or so clones, roughly 69% occurring once. The sample comprised PBMCs. The J gene is TRBJ2-3, the V gene TRBV2; maybe TRBD2 (5 bases). This sequence was found in a woman aged 30 to 39 in good health and CMV-seronegative. For the CDR3, the DNA is TGTGCCAGCAGTAGAGAGGGCCATACGCAGTATTTT. Protein sequence: CASSREGHTQYF.